Below, 13 T cell receptor beta chains from the same sample are listed, as sequenced in a study of cytomegalovirus exposure and HLA in healthy donors. The PCR had 60 Vbeta and 13 Jbeta primers. The repertoire was sequenced with immunoSEQ multiplex PCR; TCRdb's copy has only in-frame clones and lacks some. Here the sample spans fewer than 250,000 clones, around 75% being singletons. Sequenced sample: PBMCs. These receptors originate from a woman aged 25 to 39 in good health and CMV-seronegative.

This rearrangement joins TRBV19 to TRBJ2-6; maybe TRBD1 (5 bases). With 1 base removed from V and 0 bases from J, the gap between germline ends came to 7 bases. The CDR3 is 16 residues long. Germline assignment: CDR1 LNHDA and CDR2 SQIVND (reference sequence). The CDR3 nucleotides read TGTGCCAGTAGTATAGTGGGGCCCTCTGGGGCCAACGTCCTGACTTTC. It translates to CASSIVGPSGANVLTF.

This clone was detected only a few times. The chain links TRBV5-1 to TRBJ2-7, with 8 bases fitting TRBD1. Trimming removed 4 bases from V and 7 bases from J; junction bases left unmatched: 7. Looked up from germline, CDR1 is SGHRS and CDR2 is YFSETQ. The CDR3 has 13 amino acids. The DNA of the CDR3 is TGCGCCAGCAGCCACGGACAGGGCAGGGAGCAGTACTTC. Translating gives CASSHGQGREQYF.

The CDR3 region has the DNA TGTGCCAGCAGCTCGTGGACTAGCGGGAGCTACGAGCAGTACTTC. This sequence encodes CASSSWTSGSYEQYF. This sequence joins TRBV13 and TRBJ2-7; 13 bases agree with TRBD2. This CDR3 spans 15 amino acids. V shed 4 bases and J 3 bases; nucleotides not matched to a gene: 3. Per germline, CDR1 PRHDT and CDR2 FYEKMQ (reference sequence). Full variable domain (outside the CDR3, taken from reference TRBV13 and TRBJ2-7): AAGVIQSPRHLIKEKRETATLKCYPIPRHDTVYWYQQGPGQDPQFLISFYEKMQSDKGSIPDRFSAQQFSDYHSELNMSSLELGDSALYFCASSSWTSGSYEQYFGPGTRLTVT.

The chain carries TRBV2 and TRBJ2-7, with TRBD2 identical over 8 bases. CDR3 length equals 17 residues. Germline V gene lookup returns CDR1 SNHLY and CDR2 FYNNEI. Germline trimming cut 0 bases from V and 4 bases from J; bases unmatched to any gene: 11. Written as DNA, the CDR3 is TGTGCCAGCAGTGAAGCGAGGAAGCGGGGGCCTTCTTACGAGCAGTACTTC. The encoded protein is CASSEARKRGPSYEQYF.

The V call is TRBV25-1, the J call TRBJ1-2, with 7 bases identical to TRBD1. This CDR3 has 17 amino acids. Trimming cost V 1 base and J 3 bases; bases outside gene matches: 11. Germline V gives CDR1 MGHDK, CDR2 SYGVNS. Written as DNA, the CDR3 is TGTGCCAGCAGTGAATGGGGGACAGCAGGAGATCACTATGGCTACACCTTC. Its translation is CASSEWGTAGDHYGYTF.

The chain carries TRBV11-3 and TRBJ1-3; unclear D gene. Trimming left V 1 base short and J 1 base short, with 8 bases between. The CDR3 loop spans 15 amino acids. Germline values: CDR1 SGHNT, CDR2 YENEEA. CDR3 amino acids: CASSLVGRSGNTIYF. CDR3 DNA: TGTGCCAGCAGCTTAGTCGGGAGATCTGGAAACACCATATATTTT.

The chain combines TRBV5-1 with TRBJ1-6, with TRBD1 matching over 8 bases. The germline CDR1 and CDR2 sequences are SGHRS and YFSETQ. The CDR3 extends over 16 amino acids. V lost 0 bases to trimming and J lost 7 bases; unmatched junction nucleotides: 6. This CDR3 is CASSLARTGQNSPLHF. Written as DNA, the CDR3 is TGCGCCAGCAGCTTGGCAAGGACAGGGCAAAATTCACCCCTCCACTTT.

The chain uses TRBV5-5 and TRBJ1-1, with D uncertain. The germline V gene encodes CDR1 SGHKS and CDR2 YYEKEE (reference sequence). The CDR3 extends over 15 amino acids. The V gene lost 4 bases and the J gene lost 0 bases, with 13 bases spanning the gap. Written as DNA, the CDR3 is TGTGCCAGCAGCAACGGAGTCGGAATGAACACTGAAGCTTTCTTT. It translates to CASSNGVGMNTEAFF.

CDR3 in amino acids: CASVEGGRLTDTQYF. Here the CDR3 DNA reads TGTGCCAGCGTCGAGGGGGGGCGCTTGACAGATACGCAGTATTTT. The chain couples TRBV2 to TRBJ2-3, with D possibly being TRBD2 (7 bases). This CDR3 comprises 15 residues. Germline assignment: CDR1 SNHLY and CDR2 FYNNEI. The V and J ends lost 8 bases and 3 bases respectively, with 18 bases between them.

The V gene is TRBV7-6, the J gene TRBJ1-5; maybe TRBD1 (5 bases). The CDR3 contains 16 residues. Trimming pared 1 base from V and 3 bases from J, leaving 13 bases between. Per germline, CDR1 SGHVS and CDR2 FNYEAQ. CDR3 in amino acids: CASSLGSGRNNQPQHF. The CDR3 DNA follows: TGTGCCAGCAGCTTAGGGTCAGGGAGGAACAATCAGCCCCAGCATTTT.

This chain connects TRBV19 to TRBJ2-7, with TRBD2 matching 13 bases. With V trimmed by 5 bases and J by 0 bases, 4 bases remained unmatched. CDR3 length equals 16 residues. Germline CDR1 reads LNHDA; CDR2 reads SQIVND (reference sequence). CDR3 protein: CASSGRLAGGSYEQYF. For the CDR3, the DNA is TGTGCCAGTAGTGGGAGACTAGCGGGAGGCTCCTACGAGCAGTACTTC.

V and J are TRBV6-5 and TRBJ1-2; possible D gene TRBD1, 5 bases. From germline, CDR1 is MNHEY and CDR2 SVGAGI. The CDR3 covers 14 residues. Trimming pared 6 bases from V and 0 bases from J, leaving 11 bases between. Here the CDR3 DNA reads TGTGCCAGCAGCTTACAGGCTACTAACTATGGCTACACCTTC. This translates into CASSLQATNYGYTF.

The genes are TRBV7-3 and TRBJ1-2, with 7 bases lining up with TRBD1. The trim removed 5 bases at V and 0 bases at J, leaving 9 bases unmatched. The length of the CDR3 is 16 residues. Germline V lookup: CDR1 SGHTA, CDR2 FQGTGA. CDR3 amino acids: CASSPGGTASNYGYTF. The CDR3 bases are TGTGCCAGCAGCCCCGGAGGGACAGCCTCTAACTATGGCTACACCTTC.